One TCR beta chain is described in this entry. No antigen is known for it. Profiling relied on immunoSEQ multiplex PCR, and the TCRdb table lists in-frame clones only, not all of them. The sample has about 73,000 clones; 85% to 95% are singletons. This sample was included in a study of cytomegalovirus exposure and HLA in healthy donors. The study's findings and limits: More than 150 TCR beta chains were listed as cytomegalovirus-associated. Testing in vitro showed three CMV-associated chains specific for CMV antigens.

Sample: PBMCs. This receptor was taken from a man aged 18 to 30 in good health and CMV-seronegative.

Here the CDR3 DNA reads TGTGCCAGCAGCTTGGATAGACAGGGGGCTAACTATGGCTACACCTTC. Translated: CASSLDRQGANYGYTF. The chain recombines TRBV5-4 with TRBJ1-2; the match to TRBD1 covers 9 bases. V was pared by 0 bases and J by 0 bases, with 3 bases of the junction left unmatched. Germline CDR1 SGHNT, CDR2 YYREEE (reference sequence). This CDR3 has 16 amino acids. The full variable domain, its missing parts supplied by reference TRBV5-4 and TRBJ1-2, is ETGVTQSPTHLIKTRGQQVTLRCSSQSGHNTVSWYQQALGQGPQFIFQYYREEENGRGNFPPRFSGLQFPNYSSELNVNALELDDSALYLCASSLDRQGANYGYTFGSGTRLTVV.